Below, one T cell receptor beta chain is given with its context. Its antigen is undetermined. This entry is derived from a study of CD8 T cells in Susac syndrome. Study outcomes and limitations: It was acknowledged by the study that relatively few individuals were included in its TCR sequencing and HLA analysis.

An amount of RNA that ranged from roughly 0.5 to 1 ug was reverse transcribed with random hexamers. TCRdb re-called the immunoSEQ multiplex PCR reads with MiXCR, one entry per CDR3 protein. The data contain 160,000 or so distinct CDR3 sequences, roughly 94% of them singletons. The sample consisted of CD4+ T cells from PBMCs. The TCR comes from a human donor with multiple sclerosis.

The CDR3 sequence: CAWGWAVQPGYTF. The CDR3 nucleotides are TGTGCCTGGGGGTGGGCCGTACAGCCTGGCTACACCTTC. The gene calls are TRBV30 and TRBJ1-2; D not certain. Trimming removed 5 bases at V and 7 bases at J, with 17 bases between. CDR1 is GTSNPN, CDR2 SVGIG, per germline (reference sequence). The length of the CDR3 is 13 residues.